Shown below are 8 T cell receptor beta chains from a single sample sequenced in a study of Ad26.COV2.S vaccination and SARS-CoV-2 variants. As for treatment: around 19 received Ad26.COV2.S at low or high dose, single or two shots; roughly five received placebo; per-sample allocation not given. Sampling took place 63 days after the first vaccine or placebo injection. The table came from immunoSEQ multiplex PCR; TCRdb's copy has only in-frame clones and leaves some out. The data contain fewer than 500,000 clones, 90% of them singletons. The sample consisted of peripheral blood, taken in a trial of Ad26.COV2.S vaccine versus placebo. The source of these receptors is a person aged 18-60 years who received the Ad26.COV2.S COVID-19 vaccine or a placebo.

The V gene is TRBV20-1, the J gene TRBJ2-2; no reliable D call. Germline-derived CDR1 and CDR2 are DFQATT and SNEGSKA (reference sequence). Trimming cost V 3 bases and J 5 bases, with 10 bases left between them. The CDR3 is made up of 13 amino acids. CDR3 region: CSASEAPTGELFF. In DNA, the CDR3 is TGCAGTGCTAGTGAAGCGCCTACCGGGGAGCTGTTTTTT.

The chain couples TRBV6-1 to TRBJ2-6; no clear D. The CDR3 has 14 amino acids. Trimming cost V 3 bases and J 4 bases, with 7 bases left between them. CDR1 is MNHNS, CDR2 SASEGT, per germline. The CDR3 is CASSDMFGANVLTF. The CDR3 DNA sequence: TGTGCCAGCAGTGACATGTTCGGGGCCAACGTCCTGACTTTC.

The chain combines TRBV3-1 (or the pseudogene TRBV3-2) with TRBJ2-5; TRBD1 might be the D (5 bases). V was cut by 1 base and J by 2 bases, with 8 bases left in between. The germline CDR1 and CDR2 sequences are LGHDT and YNNKEL (reference sequence). The CDR3 covers 14 residues. CDR3 sequence reads: CASSQVNRQETQYF. The DNA of the CDR3 is TGTGCCAGCAGCCAAGTGAACAGGCAAGAGACCCAGTACTTC.

This sequence joins TRBV7-9 and TRBJ2-1; 9 bases agree with TRBD1. CDR1 and CDR2 (germline): SEHNR, FQNEAQ (reference sequence). The CDR3 covers 15 residues. Trimming removed 5 bases from V and 7 bases from J; junction bases left unmatched: 9. Here the CDR3 DNA reads TGTGCCAGCAGCGCGCCGGGACAGGGTTGGAATGAGCAGTTCTTC. As protein: CASSAPGQGWNEQFF.

The V call is TRBV3-1 (or the pseudogene TRBV3-2), the J call TRBJ2-2; 13 bases map to TRBD2. The V gene's germline CDR1 is LGHDT and CDR2 YNNKEL (reference sequence). The trim removed 4 bases at V and 6 bases at J, leaving 5 bases unmatched. The CDR3 extends over 16 amino acids. CDR3 amino acids: CASSPLTSGRAGELFF. CDR3 in DNA: TGTGCCAGCAGCCCACTAACTAGCGGGAGGGCCGGGGAGCTGTTTTTT.

The V and J genes are TRBV4-3 and TRBJ2-3; D is unclear. CDR3 length: 15 residues. V lost 0 bases, J lost 0 bases, and 7 bases lay in between. Germline CDR1 LGHNA, CDR2 YSLEER. As DNA, the CDR3 is TGCGCCAGCAGCCAAGAGACCTTGAGCACAGATACGCAGTATTTT. Residues: CASSQETLSTDTQYF.

The chain joins TRBV30 to TRBJ2-7; D is unresolved. The CDR3 is 12 residues long. Germline V lookup: CDR1 GTSNPN, CDR2 SVGIG (reference sequence). Trimming cost V 3 bases and J 3 bases, with 9 bases left between them. Here the CDR3 reads CAWSPDFYEQYF. The CDR3, as DNA: TGTGCCTGGAGCCCCGACTTCTACGAGCAGTACTTC.

This chain uses TRBV24-1 with TRBJ2-2; a possible D gene is TRBD1 (6 bases). Germline V gene sequence: CDR1 KGHDR, CDR2 SFDVKD. The V end lost 7 bases, the J end lost 3 bases, and 8 bases lay between the germline ends. CDR3 size: 13 residues. CDR3 nucleotides: TGTGCCACCAGGGCAGGGGACACCGGGGAGCTGTTTTTT. Translated: CATRAGDTGELFF.